This TCR beta chain comes out of a study of cytomegalovirus exposure and HLA in healthy donors. Study-wide background: The Caucasian-associated ancestry cluster held 80% to 90% of around 380 genotyped donors.

The V segment lost 7 bases and the J segment 8 bases; nucleotides outside the gene matches: 6. This CDR3 has 14 amino acids. Germline loops: CDR1 ENHRY, CDR2 SYGVKD. PCR involved 60 Vbeta and 13 Jbeta primers. Only in-frame clones appear in the TCRdb table, and some are missing; sequencing was by immunoSEQ multiplex PCR. This table holds just over 150,000 clones, roughly 85% found once. V and J are TRBV10-3 and TRBJ2-1; TRBD1 aligns across 12 bases. The sample taken for sequencing was PBMCs. The sequence came from a man aged 18 to 29 in good health and CMV-seropositive. Here the CDR3 reads CAITDGTGGDEQFF. CDR3 sequence (DNA): TGTGCCATCACCGACGGGACAGGGGGCGATGAGCAGTTCTTC.